This T cell receptor beta chain originates from a study of blood T cell repertoires in COVID-19. Study-wide background: The study drew acute and convalescent COVID-19 samples from the United States, Italy and Spain. Sample material is recorded as cDNA or gDNA derived from T cells, B-cell-depleted T cells, or PBMCs.

As processed by the authors: Estimation of nucleated cell counts was performed using reference gene primer amplification. Using immunoSEQ multiplex PCR, the repertoire was profiled, and TCRdb retains in-frame clones only, with some absent. V and J calls and clone size come straight from that table; D and trimming were deduced from the DNA. This sample yields some 260,000 clones, of which about 88% are seen a single time; approximately 2% belongs to the top ten. Per the germline V gene, CDR1 is SEHNR and CDR2 is FQNEAQ (reference sequence). V was shortened by 2 bases and J by 5 bases, with 12 bases between the two germline ends. The length of the CDR3 is 14 residues.

This clonotype originated in a woman between 40 and 50 years old who had recovered from COVID-19. The sequencing input was peripheral blood. The V and J genes are TRBV7-9 and TRBJ2-5; no reliable D call. The CDR3 protein is CASSLTLSRETQYF. In nucleotides, the CDR3 is TGTGCCAGCAGCTTAACACTATCCCGTGAGACCCAGTACTTC.